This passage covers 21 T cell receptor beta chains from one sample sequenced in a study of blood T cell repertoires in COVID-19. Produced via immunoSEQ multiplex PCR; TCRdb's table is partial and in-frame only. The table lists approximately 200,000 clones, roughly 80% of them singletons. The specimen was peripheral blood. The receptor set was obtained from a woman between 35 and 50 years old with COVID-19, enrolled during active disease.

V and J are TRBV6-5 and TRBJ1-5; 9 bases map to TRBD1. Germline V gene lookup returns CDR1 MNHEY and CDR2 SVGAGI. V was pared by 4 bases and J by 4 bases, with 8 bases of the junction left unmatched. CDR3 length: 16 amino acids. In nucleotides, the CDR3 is TGTGCCAGCAGTTCTCGGGGGACAGGGAAGAATCAGCCCCAGCATTTT. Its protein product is CASSSRGTGKNQPQHF.

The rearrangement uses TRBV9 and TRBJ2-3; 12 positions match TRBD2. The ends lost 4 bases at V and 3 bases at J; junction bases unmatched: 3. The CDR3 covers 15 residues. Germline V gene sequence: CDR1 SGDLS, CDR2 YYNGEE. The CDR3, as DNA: TGTGCCAGCAGCCCACTAGCGGGGGGAACAGATACGCAGTATTTT. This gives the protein CASSPLAGGTDTQYF. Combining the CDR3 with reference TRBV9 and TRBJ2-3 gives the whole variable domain DSGVTQTPKHLITATGQRVTLRCSPRSGDLSVYWYQQSLDQGLQFLIQYYNGEERAKGNILERFSAQQFPDLHSELNLSSLELGDSALYFCASSPLAGGTDTQYFGPGTRLTVL.

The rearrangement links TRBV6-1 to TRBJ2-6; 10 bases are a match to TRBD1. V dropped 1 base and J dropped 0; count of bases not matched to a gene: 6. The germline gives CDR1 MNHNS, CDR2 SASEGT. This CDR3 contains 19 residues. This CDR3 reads CASSEDGTGVFSGANVLTF. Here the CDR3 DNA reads TGTGCCAGCAGTGAAGACGGGACAGGGGTTTTCTCTGGGGCCAACGTCCTGACTTTC.

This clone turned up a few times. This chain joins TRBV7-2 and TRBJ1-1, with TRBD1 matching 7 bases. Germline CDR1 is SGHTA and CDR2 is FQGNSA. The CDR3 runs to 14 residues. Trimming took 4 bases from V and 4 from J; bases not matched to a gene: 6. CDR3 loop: CASSSRQGGTEAFF. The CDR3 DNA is TGTGCCAGCAGCTCACGACAGGGAGGCACTGAAGCTTTCTTT.

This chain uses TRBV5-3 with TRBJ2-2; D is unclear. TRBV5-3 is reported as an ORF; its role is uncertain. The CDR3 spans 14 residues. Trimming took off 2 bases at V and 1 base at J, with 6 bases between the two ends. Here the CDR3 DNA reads TGTGCCAGAAGCTTCCAGGAGAACACCGGGGAGCTGTTTTTT. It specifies CARSFQENTGELFF.

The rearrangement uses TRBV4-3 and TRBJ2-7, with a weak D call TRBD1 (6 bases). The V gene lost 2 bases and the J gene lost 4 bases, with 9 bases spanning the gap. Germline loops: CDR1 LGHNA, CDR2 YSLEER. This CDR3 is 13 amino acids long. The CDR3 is CASSQITGYEQYF. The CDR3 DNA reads TGCGCCAGCAGCCAAATTACAGGGTACGAGCAGTACTTC.

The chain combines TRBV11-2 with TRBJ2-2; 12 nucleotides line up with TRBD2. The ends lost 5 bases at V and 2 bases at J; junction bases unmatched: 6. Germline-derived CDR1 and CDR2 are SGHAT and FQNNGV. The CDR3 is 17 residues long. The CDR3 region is CASSRGLAGTNTGELFF. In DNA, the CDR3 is TGTGCCAGCAGCCGCGGACTAGCGGGGACTAACACCGGGGAGCTGTTTTTT. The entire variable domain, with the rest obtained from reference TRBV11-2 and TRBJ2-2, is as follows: EAGVAQSPRYKIIEKRQSVAFWCNPISGHATLYWYQQILGQGPKLLIQFQNNGVVDDSQLPKDRFSAERLKGVDSTLKIQPAKLEDSAVYLCASSRGLAGTNTGELFFGEGSRLTVL.

As DNA, the CDR3 is TGTGCCAGCAGCCCCCCAGGGACCTACGAGCAGTACTTC. Translation gives CASSPPGTYEQYF. This chain joins TRBV7-8 and TRBJ2-7; TRBD1 is a possible D gene (5 bases). The CDR3 is 13 amino acids. CDR1 SGHVS and CDR2 FQNEAQ come from the germline V gene. V was clipped by 5 bases and J by 2 bases, with 10 bases between them.

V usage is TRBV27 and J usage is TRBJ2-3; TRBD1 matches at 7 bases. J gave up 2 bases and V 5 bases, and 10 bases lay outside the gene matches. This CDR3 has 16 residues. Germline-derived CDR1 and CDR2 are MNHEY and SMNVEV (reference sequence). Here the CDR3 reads CASSPRGQIYTDTQYF. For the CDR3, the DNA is TGTGCCAGCAGTCCCCGGGGACAGATTTACACAGATACGCAGTATTTT.

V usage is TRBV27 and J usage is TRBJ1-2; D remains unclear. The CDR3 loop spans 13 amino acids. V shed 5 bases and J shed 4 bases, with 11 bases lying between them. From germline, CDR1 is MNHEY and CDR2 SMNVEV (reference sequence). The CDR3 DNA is TGTGCCAGCAGTGCCAGGATCGGCTATGGCTACACCTTC. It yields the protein CASSARIGYGYTF.

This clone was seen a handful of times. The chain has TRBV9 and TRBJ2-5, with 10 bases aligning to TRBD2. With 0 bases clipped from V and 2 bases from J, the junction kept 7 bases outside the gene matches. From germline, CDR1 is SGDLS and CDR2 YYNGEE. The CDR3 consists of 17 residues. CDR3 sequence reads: CASSVGGSGGLQETQYF. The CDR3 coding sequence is TGTGCCAGCAGCGTAGGCGGTAGCGGGGGGTTACAAGAGACCCAGTACTTC.

The DNA of the CDR3 is TGTGCCAGCAGCGTAGGACCCTCCTACACTAGGATTACTTCCTACGAGCAGTACTTC. Translating it yields CASSVGPSYTRITSYEQYF. The gene calls are TRBV9 and TRBJ2-7; TRBD2 is a possible D gene (5 bases). Germline V gene data show CDR1 as SGDLS and CDR2 as YYNGEE. Trimming stripped 0 bases from V and 1 base from J, with 23 bases between. This CDR3 is built from 19 residues.

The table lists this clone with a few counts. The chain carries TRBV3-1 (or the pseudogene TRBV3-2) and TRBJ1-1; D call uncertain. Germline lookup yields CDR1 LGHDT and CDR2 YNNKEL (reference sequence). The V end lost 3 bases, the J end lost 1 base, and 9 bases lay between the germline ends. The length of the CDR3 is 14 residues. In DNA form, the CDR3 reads TGTGCCAGCAGCCATACGTCGGGGAACACTGAAGCTTTCTTT. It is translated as CASSHTSGNTEAFF.

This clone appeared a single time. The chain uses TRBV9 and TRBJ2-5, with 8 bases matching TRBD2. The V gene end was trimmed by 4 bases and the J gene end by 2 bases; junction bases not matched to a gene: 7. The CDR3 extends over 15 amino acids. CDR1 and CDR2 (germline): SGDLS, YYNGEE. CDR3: CASSPPGGGQETQYF. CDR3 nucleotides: TGTGCCAGCAGCCCCCCGGGAGGGGGACAAGAGACCCAGTACTTC. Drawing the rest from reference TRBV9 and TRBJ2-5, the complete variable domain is DSGVTQTPKHLITATGQRVTLRCSPRSGDLSVYWYQQSLDQGLQFLIQYYNGEERAKGNILERFSAQQFPDLHSELNLSSLELGDSALYFCASSPPGGGQETQYFGPGTRLLVL.

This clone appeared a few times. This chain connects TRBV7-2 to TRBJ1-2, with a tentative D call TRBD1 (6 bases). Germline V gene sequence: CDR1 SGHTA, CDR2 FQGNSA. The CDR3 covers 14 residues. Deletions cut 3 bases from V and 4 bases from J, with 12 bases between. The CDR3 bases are TGTGCCAGCAGCTTTAATCAGGGGACCTATGGCTACACCTTC. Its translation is CASSFNQGTYGYTF.

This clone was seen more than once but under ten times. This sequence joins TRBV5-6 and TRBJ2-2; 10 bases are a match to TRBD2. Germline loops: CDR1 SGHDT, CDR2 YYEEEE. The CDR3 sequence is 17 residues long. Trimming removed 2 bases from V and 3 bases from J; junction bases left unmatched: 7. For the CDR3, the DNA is TGTGCCAGCAGCTTTGCTCGGACTAGCGGACACACCGGGGAGCTGTTTTTT. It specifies CASSFARTSGHTGELFF.

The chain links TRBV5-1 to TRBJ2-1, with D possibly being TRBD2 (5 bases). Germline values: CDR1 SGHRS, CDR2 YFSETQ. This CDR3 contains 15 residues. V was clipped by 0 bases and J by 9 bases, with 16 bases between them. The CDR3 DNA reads TGCGCCAGCAGCTTGGACGGCGGAGTGGCGGGTGAGCAGTTCTTC. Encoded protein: CASSLDGGVAGEQFF.

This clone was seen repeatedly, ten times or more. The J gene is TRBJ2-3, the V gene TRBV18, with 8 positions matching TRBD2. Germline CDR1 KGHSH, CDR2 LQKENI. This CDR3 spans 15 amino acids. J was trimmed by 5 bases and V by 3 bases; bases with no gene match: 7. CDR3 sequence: CASSPFSGMKDTQYF. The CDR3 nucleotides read TGTGCCAGCTCACCCTTTAGCGGGATGAAAGATACGCAGTATTTT.

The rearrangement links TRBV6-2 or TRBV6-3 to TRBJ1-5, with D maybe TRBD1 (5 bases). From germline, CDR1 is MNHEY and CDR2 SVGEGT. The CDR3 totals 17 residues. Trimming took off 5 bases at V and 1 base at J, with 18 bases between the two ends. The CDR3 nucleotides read TGTGCCAGCAGTAGGGGCTCTCCCTGGCAGAGCAATCAGCCCCAGCATTTT. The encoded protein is CASSRGSPWQSNQPQHF.

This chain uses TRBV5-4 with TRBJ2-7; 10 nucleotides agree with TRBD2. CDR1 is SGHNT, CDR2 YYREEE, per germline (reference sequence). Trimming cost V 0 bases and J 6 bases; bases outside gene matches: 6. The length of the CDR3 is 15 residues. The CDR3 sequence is CASSLDPSGSVEQYF. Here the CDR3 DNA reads TGTGCCAGCAGCTTGGATCCTAGCGGGAGTGTCGAGCAGTACTTC.

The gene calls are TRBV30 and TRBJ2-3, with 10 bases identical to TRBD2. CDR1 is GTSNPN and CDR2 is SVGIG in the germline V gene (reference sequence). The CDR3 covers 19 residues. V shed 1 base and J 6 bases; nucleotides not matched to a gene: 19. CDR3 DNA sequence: TGTGCCTGGAGTGCAATGCAGGGTTGGGGTAGCGGGAGGCCCGATACGCAGTATTTT. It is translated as CAWSAMQGWGSGRPDTQYF.